This entry concerns a single T cell receptor beta chain. The CDR3 is made up of 13 amino acids. Trimming shortened V by 0 bases and J by 4 bases, and 6 bases separated the two germline ends. The V gene's germline CDR1 is SGHAT and CDR2 FQNNGV. These data originate in a study of identifying expanded T cells in peripheral blood. Sequenced by immunoSEQ multiplex PCR; TCRdb stores in-frame clones only, minus some. The data hold about 63,000 clones, with over 75% observed a single time. The clonotype originates from a person between 18 and 75 years old in good health. The chain employs TRBV11-2 and TRBJ1-2; D not resolved. The specimen sequenced was blood. CDR3 coding DNA: TGTGCCAGCAGCTTAGATGGAGGCTATGGCTACACCTTC. It is translated as CASSLDGGYGYTF.